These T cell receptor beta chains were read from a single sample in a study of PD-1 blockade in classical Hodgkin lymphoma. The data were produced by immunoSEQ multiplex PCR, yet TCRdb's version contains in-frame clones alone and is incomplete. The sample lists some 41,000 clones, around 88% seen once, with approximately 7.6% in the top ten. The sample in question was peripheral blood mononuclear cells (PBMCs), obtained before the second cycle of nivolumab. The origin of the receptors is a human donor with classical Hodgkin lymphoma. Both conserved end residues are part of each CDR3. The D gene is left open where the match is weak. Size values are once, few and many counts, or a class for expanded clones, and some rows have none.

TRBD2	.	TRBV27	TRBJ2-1	CASSPLAGGGYNEQFF	TGTGCCAGCAGTCCACTAGCGGGGGGCGGGTACAATGAGCAGTTCTTC
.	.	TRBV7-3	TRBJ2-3	CASSGPSRVGDPSRTDTQYF	TGTGCCAGCAGCGGACCTAGCAGAGTGGGGGATCCGTCTCGCACAGATACGCAGTATTTT
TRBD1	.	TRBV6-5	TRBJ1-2	CASSFGTDYGYTF	TGTGCCAGCAGTTTTGGGACAGACTATGGCTACACCTTC
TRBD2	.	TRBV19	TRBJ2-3	CASQLHSRTSGRDPLTTDTQYF	TGTGCCAGCCAACTCCACTCCCGGACTAGCGGGAGAGATCCCCTTACCACAGATACGCAGTATTTT
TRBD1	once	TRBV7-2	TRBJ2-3	CASSLAPGQGSSQYF	TGTGCCAGCAGCCTAGCTCCGGGACAGGGGAGTTCGCAGTATTTT
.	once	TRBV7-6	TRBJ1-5	CASSHPGPNQPQHF	TGTGCCAGCAGCCACCCGGGGCCAAATCAGCCCCAGCATTTT
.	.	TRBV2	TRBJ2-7	CASGHPQQGINYEQYF	TGTGCCAGCGGTCACCCACAGCAGGGAATAAACTACGAGCAGTACTTC
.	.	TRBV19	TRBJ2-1	CASWTPTVNEQFF	TGTGCCAGCTGGACTCCCACCGTGAATGAGCAGTTCTTC
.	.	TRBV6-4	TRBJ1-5	CASSEGQWMPQHF	TGTGCCAGCAGTGAGGGCCAGTGGATGCCCCAGCATTTT
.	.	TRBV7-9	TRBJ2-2	CASSLGRGNTGELFF	TGTGCCAGCAGCTTAGGTCGGGGGAACACCGGGGAGCTGTTTTTT
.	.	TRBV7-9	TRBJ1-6	CASSSPWGASPLHF	TGTGCCAGCAGCTCCCCGTGGGGCGCTTCACCCCTCCACTTT
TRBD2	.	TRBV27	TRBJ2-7	CASSPGLTIGQYF	TGTGCCAGCAGTCCGGGACTAACTATCGGGCAGTACTTC
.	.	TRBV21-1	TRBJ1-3	CASSPQGDSSGNTIYF	TGTGCCAGCAGCCCCCAGGGTGATAGCTCTGGAAACACCATATATTTT
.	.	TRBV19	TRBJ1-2	CASSIDWGFGPKYGYTF	TGTGCCAGTAGTATAGATTGGGGTTTCGGCCCTAAGTATGGCTACACCTTC
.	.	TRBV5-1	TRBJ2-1	CASSLTIAVSYNEQFF	TGCGCCAGCAGCTTGACAATAGCGGTCTCCTACAATGAGCAGTTCTTC
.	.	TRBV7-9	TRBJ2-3	CASTSIVGAYTDTQYF	TGTGCCAGCACCTCGATCGTTGGGGCTTACACAGATACGCAGTATTTT
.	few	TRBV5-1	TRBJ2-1	CASSLGDNNEQFF	TGCGCCAGCAGCTTGGGGGATAACAATGAGCAGTTCTTC
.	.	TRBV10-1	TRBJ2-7	CASTREPTYEQYF	TGCGCCAGCACCCGGGAGCCCACCTACGAGCAGTACTTC
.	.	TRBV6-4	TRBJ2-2	CASSDRDTGELFF	TGTGCCAGCAGTGACAGGGACACCGGGGAGCTGTTTTTT
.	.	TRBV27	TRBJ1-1	CASIGYTEAFF	TGTGCCAGCATAGGGTACACTGAAGCTTTCTTT
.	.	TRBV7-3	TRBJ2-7	CASSLGTGHTYEQYF	TGTGCCAGCAGCTTAGGCACGGGTCACACCTACGAGCAGTACTTC
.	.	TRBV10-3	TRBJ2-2	CAMTGTSNTGELFF	TGTGCCATGACCGGGACCTCGAACACCGGGGAGCTGTTTTTT